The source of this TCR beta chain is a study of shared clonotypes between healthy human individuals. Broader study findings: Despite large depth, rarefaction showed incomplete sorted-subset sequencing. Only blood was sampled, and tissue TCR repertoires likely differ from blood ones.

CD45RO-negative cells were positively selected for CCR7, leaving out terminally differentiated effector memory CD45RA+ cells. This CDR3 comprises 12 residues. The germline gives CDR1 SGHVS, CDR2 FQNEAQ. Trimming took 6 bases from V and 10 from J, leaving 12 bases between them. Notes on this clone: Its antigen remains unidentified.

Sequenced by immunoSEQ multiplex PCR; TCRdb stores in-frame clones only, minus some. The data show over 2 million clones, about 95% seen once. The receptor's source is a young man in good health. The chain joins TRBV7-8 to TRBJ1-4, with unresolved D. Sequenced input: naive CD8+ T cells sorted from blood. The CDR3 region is CASSSEGGKLFF. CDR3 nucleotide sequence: TGTGCCAGCAGTTCAGAGGGCGGAAAACTGTTTTTT.